This record covers a single TCR beta chain. Its specificity is unknown. The sample contains more than one DNA sequence encoding this CDR3. Donors, healthy HIV-negative adults, lacked recent acute infections or vaccinations. The protocol was immunoSEQ multiplex PCR, while the TCRdb copy is restricted to in-frame clones and leaves out a portion. In the table there are under 2.5 million clones, about 90% of which are singletons. The germline V gene encodes CDR1 LGHNA and CDR2 YNFKEQ. There are 13 residues in the CDR3. Deletions cut 2 bases from V and 1 base from J, with 5 bases between. The entry originates in a study of shared clonotypes between healthy human individuals. Study details: Participating donors consisted of two women and a few men aged 18 to 49.

Points from the study as a whole: With a handful of donors compared, roughly 4.9% of naive CD4 clonotypes were shared.

This chain joins TRBV4-2 and TRBJ1-1; D is undetermined. The receptor comes from a man younger than 30 in good health. Some clones in this sample may be carry-over from other donors' samples. Material: naive CD4+ T cells from PBMCs. Subset specified: CD45RA+ positively selected. DNA for the CDR3: TGTGCCAGCAGCCAACAAGAGAACACTGAAGCTTTCTTT. Residues: CASSQQENTEAFF.